Detailed here is one T cell receptor beta chain. What it binds is unknown. The sample is drawn from a study of T cells in localized non-small cell lung cancer. Overall study results and limits: When the top 100 tumor clones were examined, a median approximately 59 of them also appeared in the adjacent lung, which was paired and uninvolved.

The V gene's germline CDR1 is SNHLY and CDR2 FYNNEI. The CDR3 covers 14 residues. The J segment lost 4 bases and the V segment lost 7 bases, leaving 4 bases of the junction unmatched. Some clones are missing from TCRdb's copy, which holds only in-frame ones; the method was immunoSEQ multiplex PCR. The sample lists under 75,000 clones, roughly nine tenths occurring once. This sequence originates from a male donor older than 55 with stage III squamous cell lung carcinoma. The sequenced sample was peripheral blood, obtained before any cancer treatment. The rearrangement links TRBV2 to TRBJ2-5; the match to TRBD2 covers 12 bases. CDR3 DNA sequence: TGTGCCAGCACTCGACTAGCGGGGGTAGAGACCCAGTACTTC. Translation gives CASTRLAGVETQYF.